Listed here are 10 T cell receptor beta chains from one sample, sequenced in a study of CD8+ T cells in alopecia areata. Documented treatment: oral pan-JAK inhibitor, 5-10 mg twice daily. TCR sequencing used cDNA made by reverse transcription of extracted RNA. The assay was immunoSEQ multiplex PCR, and TCRdb's table has in-frame clones only and misses some. The table includes approximately 300,000 clones, roughly 60% detected once. The sample was CD4+ T cells sorted from blood, taken at week 24, from a patient treated with tofacitinib. All receptors derive from a human donor with alopecia areata.

This clone has just a few counts. The chain has TRBV4-1 and TRBJ1-6, with D uncertain. The CDR3 extends over 14 amino acids. Germline CDR1 reads MGHRA; CDR2 reads YSYEKL. V lost 2 bases and J 6 bases, leaving 8 bases between the germline ends. In nucleotides, the CDR3 is TGCGCCAGCAGCCAATGGGAGTCTAATTCACCCCTCCACTTT. It yields the protein CASSQWESNSPLHF.

CDR3 bases: TGTGCCACCAGCCTGGACCGTAGCACAGATACGCAGTATTTT. Translating it yields CATSLDRSTDTQYF. The chain has TRBV15 and TRBJ2-3; D uncertain. This CDR3 region has 14 residues. Germline CDR1 and CDR2: LNHNV and YYDKDF (reference sequence). Trimming pared 5 bases from V and 0 bases from J, leaving 9 bases between.

The chain carries TRBV30 and TRBJ1-5; D call uncertain. The CDR3 contains 15 residues. CDR1 and CDR2 (germline): GTSNPN, SVGIG (reference sequence). Trimming stripped 4 bases from V and 5 bases from J, with 18 bases between. The CDR3 is CAWTDVSVEYQPQHF. As DNA, the CDR3 is TGTGCCTGGACGGACGTTAGCGTGGAATATCAGCCCCAGCATTTT.

The chain recombines TRBV15 with TRBJ1-5; 7 nucleotides align to TRBD1. Losses at the gene ends were 5 bases for V and 6 bases for J; bases not matched to a gene: 10. The germline V gene encodes CDR1 LNHNV and CDR2 YYDKDF (reference sequence). The CDR3 spans 15 residues. The CDR3 region has the DNA TGTGCCACCAGCCGTTTCGACAGGGCGGGTCAGCCCCAGCATTTT. It yields the protein CATSRFDRAGQPQHF.

This clone was seen just once. The chain's CDR3 is CAWSVYDQPQHF. In nucleotides, the CDR3 is TGTGCCTGGAGTGTCTATGACCAGCCCCAGCATTTT. The genes are TRBV30 and TRBJ1-5, with D unresolved. The CDR3 runs to 12 residues. Germline V CDR1 and CDR2: GTSNPN, SVGIG (reference sequence). V gave up 0 bases and J gave up 7 bases, with 7 bases separating them.

This clone occurred a few times. The chain joins TRBV29-1 to TRBJ2-5; no reliable D call. V was pared by 8 bases and J by 5 bases, with 18 bases between. The CDR3 sequence is 13 residues long. CDR1 and CDR2 (germline): SQVTM, ANQGSEA. The CDR3 region is CSLLKMSVETQYF. For the CDR3, the DNA is TGCAGCCTCCTAAAGATGAGCGTGGAGACCCAGTACTTC.

The gene calls are TRBV4-1 and TRBJ1-4; D is possibly TRBD1 (5 bases). Trimming removed 0 bases at V and 7 bases at J, with 18 bases between. The CDR3 is made up of 17 amino acids. CDR1 MGHRA and CDR2 YSYEKL come from the germline V gene. CDR3 protein: CASSQDHGTPLGEKLFF. CDR3 DNA: TGCGCCAGCAGCCAAGATCATGGGACTCCGCTAGGTGAAAAACTGTTTTTT.

This clone was found a few times. The chain uses TRBV29-1 and TRBJ1-2, with D tentatively TRBD1 (5 bases). The CDR3 consists of 13 residues. Germline assignment: CDR1 SQVTM and CDR2 ANQGSEA. V was trimmed by 4 bases and J by 4 bases, leaving 13 bases between them. The chain's CDR3 is CSVVGTLSYGYTF. The CDR3 DNA sequence: TGCAGCGTTGTTGGGACGCTGAGCTATGGCTACACCTTC.

The rearrangement uses TRBV30 and TRBJ2-7; D is undetermined. CDR3 length equals 12 residues. With 5 bases removed from V and 6 bases from J, the gap between germline ends came to 14 bases. Germline V lookup: CDR1 GTSNPN, CDR2 SVGIG (reference sequence). CDR3 bases: TGTGCCTGGGGTCGCCGTGGGTCCGAGCAGTACTTC. As protein: CAWGRRGSEQYF.

The chain links TRBV4-2 to TRBJ2-7, with D tentatively TRBD1 (5 bases). Per germline, CDR1 LGHNA and CDR2 YNFKEQ. The CDR3 length is 14 residues. The V gene lost 0 bases and the J gene lost 2 bases, with 8 bases spanning the gap. The CDR3 spells CASSQEQVPYEQYF. CDR3 in DNA: TGTGCCAGCAGCCAAGAACAGGTCCCCTACGAGCAGTACTTC.